This TCR beta chain came from a study of cytomegalovirus exposure and HLA in healthy donors. Trimming cost V 3 bases and J 4 bases, with 12 bases left between them. The CDR3 consists of 14 residues. Per germline, CDR1 KGHSH and CDR2 LQKENI. PCR was performed using 60 Vbeta and 13 Jbeta primers. Measured with immunoSEQ multiplex PCR; TCRdb has only the in-frame clones, and not every one. The sample yields fewer than 200,000 clones, approximately 70% seen once. This clone was picked up one time. Source material: PBMCs. The chain recombines TRBV18 with TRBJ2-5; a weak D match, TRBD2 (5 bases). The TCR originated in a man aged 35-49 years in good health and CMV-seropositive. CDR3 sequence reads: CASSPRRTAETQYF. In DNA form, the CDR3 reads TGTGCCAGCTCACCGAGGAGGACGGCAGAGACCCAGTACTTC.